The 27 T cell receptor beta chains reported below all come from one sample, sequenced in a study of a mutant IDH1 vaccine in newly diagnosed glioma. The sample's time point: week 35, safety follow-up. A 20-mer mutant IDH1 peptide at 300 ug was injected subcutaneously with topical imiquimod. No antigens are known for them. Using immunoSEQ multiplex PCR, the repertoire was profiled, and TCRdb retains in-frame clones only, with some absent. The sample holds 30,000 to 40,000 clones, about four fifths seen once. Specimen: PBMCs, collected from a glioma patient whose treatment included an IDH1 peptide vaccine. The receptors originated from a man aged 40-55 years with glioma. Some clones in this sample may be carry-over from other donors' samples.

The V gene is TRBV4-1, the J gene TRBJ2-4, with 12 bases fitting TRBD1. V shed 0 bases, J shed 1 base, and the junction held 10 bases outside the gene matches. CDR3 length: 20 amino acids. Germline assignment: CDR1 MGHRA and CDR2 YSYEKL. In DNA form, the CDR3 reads TGCGCCAGCAGCCAAGATGGGGACAGGGGGCGCGGGATGGCCAAAAACATTCAGTACTTC. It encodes CASSQDGDRGRGMAKNIQYF.

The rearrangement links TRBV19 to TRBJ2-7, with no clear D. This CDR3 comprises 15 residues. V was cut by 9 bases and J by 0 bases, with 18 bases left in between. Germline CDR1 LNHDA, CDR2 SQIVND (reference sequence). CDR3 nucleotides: TGTGCCAGGTCATCAGCCGATCCTACCTCCTACGAGCAGTACTTC. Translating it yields CARSSADPTSYEQYF.

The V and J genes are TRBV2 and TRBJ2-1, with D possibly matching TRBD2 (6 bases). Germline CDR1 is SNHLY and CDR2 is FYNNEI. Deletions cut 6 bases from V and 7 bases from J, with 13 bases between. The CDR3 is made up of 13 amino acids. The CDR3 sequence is CASRTSVRNEQFF. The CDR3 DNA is TGTGCCAGCAGGACTAGTGTGCGGAATGAGCAGTTCTTC.

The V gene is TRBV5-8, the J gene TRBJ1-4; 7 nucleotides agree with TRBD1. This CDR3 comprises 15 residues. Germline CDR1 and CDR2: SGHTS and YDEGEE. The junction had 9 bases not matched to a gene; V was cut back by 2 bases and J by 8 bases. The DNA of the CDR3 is TGTGCCAGCAGCTTTGTGGGACAGCTGAGGGAAAAACTGTTTTTT. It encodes CASSFVGQLREKLFF.

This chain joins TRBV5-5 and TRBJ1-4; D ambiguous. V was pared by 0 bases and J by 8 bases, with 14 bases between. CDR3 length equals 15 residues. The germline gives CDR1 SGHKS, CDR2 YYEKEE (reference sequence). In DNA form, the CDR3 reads TGTGCCAGCAGCTTGGGGACCTTGCGGGAAGAAAAACTGTTTTTT. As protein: CASSLGTLREEKLFF.

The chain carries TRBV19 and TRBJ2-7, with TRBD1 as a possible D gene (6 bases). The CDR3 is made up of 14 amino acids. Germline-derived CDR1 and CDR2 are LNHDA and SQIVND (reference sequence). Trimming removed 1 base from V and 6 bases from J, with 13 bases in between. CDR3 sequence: CASSIGTGRFEQYF. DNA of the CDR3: TGTGCCAGTAGTATAGGAACAGGGAGATTCGAGCAGTACTTC.

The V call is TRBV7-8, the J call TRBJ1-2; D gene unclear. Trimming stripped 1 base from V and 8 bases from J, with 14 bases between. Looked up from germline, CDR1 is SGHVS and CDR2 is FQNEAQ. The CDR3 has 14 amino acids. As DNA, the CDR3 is TGTGCCAGCAGCTTAGTTCTGGACCAAGGAGGCTACACCTTC. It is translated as CASSLVLDQGGYTF.

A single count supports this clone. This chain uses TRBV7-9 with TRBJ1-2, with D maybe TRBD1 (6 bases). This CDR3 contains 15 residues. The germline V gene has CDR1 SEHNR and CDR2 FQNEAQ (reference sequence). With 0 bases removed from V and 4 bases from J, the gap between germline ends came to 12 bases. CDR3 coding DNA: TGTGCCAGCAGCTTAGCGGCGGGGGACATCTATGGCTACACCTTC. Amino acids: CASSLAAGDIYGYTF.

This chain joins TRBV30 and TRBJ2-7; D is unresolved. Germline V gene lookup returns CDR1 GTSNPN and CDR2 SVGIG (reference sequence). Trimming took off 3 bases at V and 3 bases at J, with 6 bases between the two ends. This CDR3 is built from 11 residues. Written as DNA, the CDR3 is TGTGCCTGGAGGTTCAACTACGAGCAGTACTTC. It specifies CAWRFNYEQYF.

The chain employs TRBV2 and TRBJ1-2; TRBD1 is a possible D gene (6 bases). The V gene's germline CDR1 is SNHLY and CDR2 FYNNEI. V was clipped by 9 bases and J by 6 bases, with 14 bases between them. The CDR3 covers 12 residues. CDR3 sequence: CASRQDLDGYTF. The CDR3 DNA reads TGTGCCAGTCGACAGGACCTCGATGGCTACACCTTC. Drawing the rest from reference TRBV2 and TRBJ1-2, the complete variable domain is EPEVTQTPSHQVTQMGQEVILRCVPISNHLYFYWYRQILGQKVEFLVSFYNNEISEKSEIFDDQFSVERPDGSNFTLKIRSTKLEDSAMYFCASRQDLDGYTFGSGTRLTVV.

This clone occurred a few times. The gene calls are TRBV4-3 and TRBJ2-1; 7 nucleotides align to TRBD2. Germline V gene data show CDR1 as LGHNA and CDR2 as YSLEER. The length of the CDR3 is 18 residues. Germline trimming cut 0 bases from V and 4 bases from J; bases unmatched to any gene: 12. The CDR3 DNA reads TGCGCCAGCAGCCAAGAGGGGTTGGGGGGGGTCCAATACAATGAGCAGTTCTTC. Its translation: CASSQEGLGGVQYNEQFF.

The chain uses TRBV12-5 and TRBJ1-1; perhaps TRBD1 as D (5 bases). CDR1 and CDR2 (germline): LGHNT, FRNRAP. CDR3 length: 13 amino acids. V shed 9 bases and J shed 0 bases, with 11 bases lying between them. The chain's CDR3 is CASGTGLNTEAFF. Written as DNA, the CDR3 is TGTGCTAGCGGGACGGGATTGAACACTGAAGCTTTCTTT.

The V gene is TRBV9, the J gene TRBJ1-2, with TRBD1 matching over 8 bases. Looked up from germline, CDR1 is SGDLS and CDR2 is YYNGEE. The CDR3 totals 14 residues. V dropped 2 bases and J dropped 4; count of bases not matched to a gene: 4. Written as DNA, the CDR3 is TGTGCCAGCAGCGTCGGACAGGGTGGCTATGGCTACACCTTC. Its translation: CASSVGQGGYGYTF.

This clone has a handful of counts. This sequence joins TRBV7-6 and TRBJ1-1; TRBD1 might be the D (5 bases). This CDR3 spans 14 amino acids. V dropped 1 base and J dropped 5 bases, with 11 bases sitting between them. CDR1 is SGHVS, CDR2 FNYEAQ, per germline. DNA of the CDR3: TGTGCCAGCAGCTTAGGGGGGGTTATGACTGAAGCTTTCTTT. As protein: CASSLGGVMTEAFF.

The CDR3 DNA follows: TGTGCCAGCAGCTCACCAGGGGGCTGGCAGCCCCAGCATTTT. It is translated as CASSSPGGWQPQHF. The chain combines TRBV7-2 with TRBJ1-5; 8 positions agree with TRBD1. The V segment lost 4 bases and the J segment 7 bases; nucleotides outside the gene matches: 6. Germline V gives CDR1 SGHTA, CDR2 FQGNSA. The CDR3 is made up of 14 amino acids.

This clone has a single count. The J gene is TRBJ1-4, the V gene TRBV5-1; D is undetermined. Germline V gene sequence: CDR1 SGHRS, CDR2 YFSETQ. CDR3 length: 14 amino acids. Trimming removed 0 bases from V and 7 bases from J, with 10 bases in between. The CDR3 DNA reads TGCGCCAGCAGCTTGGGCGATGAGTTTGAAAAACTGTTTTTT. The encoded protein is CASSLGDEFEKLFF.

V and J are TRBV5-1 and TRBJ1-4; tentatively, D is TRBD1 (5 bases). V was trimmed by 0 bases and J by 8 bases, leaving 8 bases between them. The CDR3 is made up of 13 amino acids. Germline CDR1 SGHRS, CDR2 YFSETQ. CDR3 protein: CASSLEGIEKLFF. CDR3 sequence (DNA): TGCGCCAGCAGCTTGGAGGGGATCGAAAAACTGTTTTTT.

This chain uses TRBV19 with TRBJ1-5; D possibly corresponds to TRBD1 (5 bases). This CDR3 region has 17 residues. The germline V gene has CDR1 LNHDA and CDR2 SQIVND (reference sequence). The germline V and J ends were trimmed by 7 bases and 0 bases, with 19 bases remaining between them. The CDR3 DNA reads TGTGCCAGTACGGAAGGGACCCAGTCCTTTAGCAATCAGCCCCAGCATTTT. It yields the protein CASTEGTQSFSNQPQHF.

Written as DNA, the CDR3 is TGTGCCAGCAGCCTACAGGGGGCGAGCAATCAGCCCCAGCATTTT. Amino acid sequence: CASSLQGASNQPQHF. The gene calls are TRBV7-2 and TRBJ1-5, with 9 bases matching TRBD1. V dropped 5 bases and J dropped 1; count of bases not matched to a gene: 3. The CDR3 runs to 15 residues. Germline assignment: CDR1 SGHTA and CDR2 FQGNSA.

Here the CDR3 reads CAWSVGVPGAGELFF. Written as DNA, the CDR3 is TGTGCCTGGAGCGTGGGGGTACCGGGAGCCGGGGAGCTGTTTTTT. The V gene is TRBV30, the J gene TRBJ2-2, with a weak D call TRBD2 (6 bases). With 3 bases removed from V and 6 bases from J, the gap between germline ends came to 17 bases. This CDR3 contains 15 residues. CDR1 and CDR2 from the germline V gene are GTSNPN and SVGIG (reference sequence).

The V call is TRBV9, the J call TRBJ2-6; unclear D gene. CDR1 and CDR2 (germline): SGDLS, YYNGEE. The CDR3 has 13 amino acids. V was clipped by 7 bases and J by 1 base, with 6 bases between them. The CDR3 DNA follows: TGTGCCAGCTCTGGGTCTGGGGCCAACGTCCTGACTTTC. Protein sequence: CASSGSGANVLTF.

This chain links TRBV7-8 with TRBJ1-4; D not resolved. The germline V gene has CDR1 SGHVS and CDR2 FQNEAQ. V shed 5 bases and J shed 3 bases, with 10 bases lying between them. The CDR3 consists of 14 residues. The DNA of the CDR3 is TGTGCCAGCAGCCCTGTAATAGCTAATGAAAAACTGTTTTTT. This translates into CASSPVIANEKLFF.

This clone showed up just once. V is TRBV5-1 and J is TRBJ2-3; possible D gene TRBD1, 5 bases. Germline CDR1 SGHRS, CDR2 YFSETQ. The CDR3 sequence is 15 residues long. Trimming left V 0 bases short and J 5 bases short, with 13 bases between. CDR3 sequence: CASSLGQGAGDTQYF. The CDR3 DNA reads TGCGCCAGCAGCTTGGGGCAGGGTGCCGGAGATACGCAGTATTTT.

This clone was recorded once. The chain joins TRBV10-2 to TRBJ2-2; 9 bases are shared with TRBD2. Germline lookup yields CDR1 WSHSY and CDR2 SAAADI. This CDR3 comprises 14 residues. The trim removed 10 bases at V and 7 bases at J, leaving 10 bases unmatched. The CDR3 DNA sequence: TGCGCCACGAGCAAGGGACTAGCTGGCGGGGAGCTGTTTTTT. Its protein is CATSKGLAGGELFF.

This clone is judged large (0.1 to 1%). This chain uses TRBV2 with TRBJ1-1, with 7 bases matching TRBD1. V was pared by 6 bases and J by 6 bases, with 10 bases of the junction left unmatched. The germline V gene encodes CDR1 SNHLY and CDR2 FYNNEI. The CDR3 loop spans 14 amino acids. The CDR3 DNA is TGTGCCAGCAGCTGGGACAGTGAGTTTGCTGAAGCTTTCTTT. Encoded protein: CASSWDSEFAEAFF.

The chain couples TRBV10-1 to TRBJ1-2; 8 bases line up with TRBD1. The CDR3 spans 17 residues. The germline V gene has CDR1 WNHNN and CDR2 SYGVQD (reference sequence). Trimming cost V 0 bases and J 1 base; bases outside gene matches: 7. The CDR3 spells CASSESNGQGVNYGYTF. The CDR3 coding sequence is TGCGCCAGCAGTGAGTCGAATGGACAGGGAGTTAACTATGGCTACACCTTC.

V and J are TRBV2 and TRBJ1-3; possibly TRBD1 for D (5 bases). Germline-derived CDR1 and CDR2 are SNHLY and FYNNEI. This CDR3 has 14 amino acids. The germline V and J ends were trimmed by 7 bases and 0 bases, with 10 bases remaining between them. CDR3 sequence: CASIAGFSGNTIYF. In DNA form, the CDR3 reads TGTGCCAGCATTGCAGGGTTCTCTGGAAACACCATATATTTT.